These 14 T cell receptor beta chains share one sample of origin, sequenced in a study of T-cell memory formation after mild COVID-19. TCRdb reanalysed the 5' RACE reads using MiXCR and keeps one entry per CDR3 protein. Among about 110,000 distinct CDR3 sequences listed, about 24% were seen once. Sequencing was performed on PBMCs or a T cell subset sorted from them (not recorded which). Receptors originate from a young man who had mild COVID-19 (a few samples of this study predate the infection). Cell type and time point are not known.

The chain is built from TRBV29-1 and TRBJ1-2; no firm D call. Germline loops: CDR1 SQVTM, CDR2 ANQGSEA. V gave up 6 bases and J gave up 4 bases, with 15 bases separating them. The CDR3 is 13 residues long. The CDR3 here is CSVGPGPFYGYTF. CDR3 in DNA: TGCAGCGTGGGCCCAGGACCGTTCTATGGCTACACCTTC.

In its sample, this clonotype was seen a few times. The rearrangement joins TRBV12-3 or TRBV12-4 to TRBJ1-2, with 7 nucleotides matching TRBD1. After removal of 6 bases from V and 4 bases from J, the junction contained 5 bases not matched to a gene. The CDR3 is made up of 13 amino acids. CDR3 sequence reads: CASSQTGPYGYTF. The DNA of the CDR3 is TGTGCCAGCAGCCAGACAGGGCCCTATGGCTACACCTTC.

V gene TRBV7-9 combines with J gene TRBJ1-3; D not resolved. Germline V CDR1 and CDR2: SEHNR, FQNEAQ (reference sequence). The CDR3 sequence is 15 residues long. V lost 1 base and J lost 5, with 12 bases in between. CDR3 in amino acids: CASSLVVQSRNTIYF. CDR3 DNA: TGTGCCAGCAGCTTAGTGGTGCAGTCCCGAAACACCATATATTTT.

The chain recombines TRBV10-3 with TRBJ2-3; no firm D call. V dropped 4 bases and J dropped 0 bases, with 8 bases sitting between them. The CDR3 extends over 14 amino acids. Germline assignment: CDR1 ENHRY and CDR2 SYGVKD. CDR3 region: CAISGTASTDTQYF. CDR3 in DNA: TGTGCCATCAGTGGGACGGCTAGCACAGATACGCAGTATTTT.

This clonotype was observed a few times. This chain uses TRBV28 with TRBJ2-2; 10 bases agree with TRBD2. CDR3 length: 20 residues. CDR1 is MDHEN and CDR2 is SYDVKM in the germline V gene. J gave up 0 bases and V 3 bases, and 13 bases lay outside the gene matches. The CDR3 reads CASSFRSRLAGAANTGELFF. The CDR3 DNA reads as TGTGCCAGCAGTTTCCGGTCGAGGCTAGCGGGGGCCGCGAACACCGGGGAGCTGTTTTTT.

V is TRBV15 and J is TRBJ2-5, with unresolved D. Germline V lookup: CDR1 LNHNV, CDR2 YYDKDF (reference sequence). There are 15 residues in the CDR3. V lost 5 bases and J 5 bases, leaving 18 bases between the germline ends. CDR3 in amino acids: CATSGFGSLLETQYF. CDR3 nucleotide sequence: TGTGCCACCAGCGGATTCGGGTCTCTTCTGGAGACCCAGTACTTC.

This clonotype was detected only a few times. CDR3 nucleotide sequence: TGTGCCAGCAGCCCCCTGGGAGGGGGGGGAAATGAGCAGTTCTTC. Protein sequence: CASSPLGGGGNEQFF. The chain employs TRBV11-1 and TRBJ2-1; D possibly corresponds to TRBD2 (7 bases). In germline, CDR1 is SGHAT, CDR2 FQDESV (reference sequence). The germline V and J ends were trimmed by 5 bases and 7 bases, with 18 bases remaining between them. There are 15 residues in the CDR3.

The chain has TRBV9 and TRBJ2-1, with 15 bases identical to TRBD2. The CDR3 is made up of 16 amino acids. V was pared by 4 bases and J by 6 bases, with 5 bases of the junction left unmatched. Germline-derived CDR1 and CDR2 are SGDLS and YYNGEE. Here the CDR3 reads CASSPRTSGGANEQFF. For the CDR3, the DNA is TGTGCCAGCAGCCCCCGGACTAGCGGGGGGGCCAATGAGCAGTTCTTC.

This clonotype was seen more than once but under ten times. V usage is TRBV4-1 and J usage is TRBJ1-3, with D hard to call. Germline CDR1 and CDR2: MGHRA and YSYEKL. This CDR3 has 11 amino acids. The ends were cut back, 4 bases at V and 3 bases at J, with 1 base in the middle. DNA for the CDR3: TGCGCCAGCAGCCTTGGAAACACCATATATTTT. Its protein product is CASSLGNTIYF.

The chain links TRBV7-3 to TRBJ1-2, with D possibly TRBD1 on 5 matching bases. Trimming removed 2 bases at V and 5 bases at J, with 9 bases between. The CDR3 is made up of 13 amino acids. Germline assignment: CDR1 SGHTA and CDR2 FQGTGA. CDR3 in amino acids: CASSLLPGYGYTF. CDR3 in DNA: TGTGCCAGCAGCTTACTCCCAGGGTATGGCTACACCTTC.

The gene calls are TRBV12-3 or TRBV12-4 and TRBJ2-7; no definite D call. V was trimmed by 5 bases and J by 7 bases, leaving 15 bases between them. This CDR3 spans 13 amino acids. The CDR3 spells CASSVSRATEQYF. CDR3 bases: TGTGCCAGCAGTGTCTCACGGGCTACGGAGCAGTACTTC.

This clonotype was observed a few times. The chain employs TRBV7-9 and TRBJ1-4; a possible D gene is TRBD1 (5 bases). In germline, CDR1 is SEHNR, CDR2 FQNEAQ (reference sequence). V was shortened by 7 bases and J by 4 bases, with 16 bases between the two germline ends. The CDR3 loop spans 15 amino acids. The CDR3 region has the DNA TGTGCCAGCACCCTTAGCGGAAGGGGTAATGAAAAACTGTTTTTT. This gives the protein CASTLSGRGNEKLFF.

CDR3 in amino acids: CASGLSGTGVTF. Here the CDR3 DNA reads TGTGCTAGTGGTTTATCTGGGACAGGGGTGACCTTC. V gene TRBV12-5 combines with J gene TRBJ1-2; TRBD1 aligns across 10 bases. V lost 3 bases and J lost 14; bases outside the gene matches: 6. CDR1 and CDR2 from the germline V gene are LGHNT and FRNRAP. The CDR3 sequence is 12 residues long.

The DNA of the CDR3 is TGTGCCAGCAGTTTCACTAGGGACAGGGGGCCTGGCTACACCTTC. This translates into CASSFTRDRGPGYTF. J is TRBJ1-2 and V is TRBV12-3 or TRBV12-4, with 12 bases identical to TRBD1. The V gene end was trimmed by 3 bases and the J gene end by 7 bases; junction bases not matched to a gene: 6. The CDR3 spans 15 residues.